These 3 T cell receptor beta chains were all obtained from the same sample, sequenced in a study of blood T cell repertoires in COVID-19. Sequenced by immunoSEQ multiplex PCR; TCRdb stores in-frame clones only, minus some. The sample has fewer than 350,000 clones, around 88% seen once. Sequences were obtained from PBMCs or T cells enriched from blood (not recorded which). The receptor source for this set is a woman aged 40 to 55 who had recovered from COVID-19.

The chain recombines TRBV7-2 with TRBJ1-1; 7 bases are a match to TRBD1. The germline V gene encodes CDR1 SGHTA and CDR2 FQGNSA. The CDR3 runs to 14 residues. V lost 5 bases, J lost 5 bases, and 8 bases stayed unmatched. CDR3 sequence: CASSGVGRGTEAFF. The CDR3 DNA reads TGTGCCAGCAGCGGAGTGGGCAGGGGGACTGAAGCTTTCTTT.

This chain links TRBV3-1 (or the pseudogene TRBV3-2) with TRBJ1-5; the D gene is possibly TRBD1 (5 bases). Germline loops: CDR1 LGHDT, CDR2 YNNKEL (reference sequence). CDR3 size: 15 residues. V was pared by 4 bases and J by 4 bases, with 14 bases between. This CDR3 reads CASSLGWGGNQPQHF. CDR3 DNA sequence: TGTGCCAGCAGCCTTGGGTGGGGGGGAAATCAGCCCCAGCATTTT.

This sequence joins TRBV4-1 and TRBJ1-5; D may be TRBD1 (5 bases). Trimming removed 3 bases at V and 7 bases at J, with 13 bases between. Germline V gene data show CDR1 as MGHRA and CDR2 as YSYEKL. This CDR3 is 14 amino acids long. CDR3 DNA sequence: TGCGCCAGCAGCCATGGGGGGGTTGGGCAGCCCCAGCATTTT. This sequence encodes CASSHGGVGQPQHF.